This TCR beta chain was observed in a study of cytomegalovirus exposure and HLA in healthy donors (TCRdb year 2017). General notes on the study: According to an earlier analysis of 550 to 700 of the donors, about 180 million T cells yielded 117 million unique TCR beta sequences and about 300 Gb of sequence data. An early release covering roughly 600 HLA-typed donors comprised 250 to 350 gigabases of sequencing data and about 90 million unique TCR sequences. Along with the approximately 650-subject first cohort, a separate validation cohort of over a hundred different subjects was used. The study was designed to test whether signatures of past pathogen exposure could be identified by cataloging public T cell receptors. Typing coverage varied by locus: 629-630 donors for A, B, C, DRB1 and DQB1; 500 to 550 for DQA1; around 570 for DPA1; about 450 for DPB1. Four or five DR-DQ haplotypes were handled as single units for association and clustering because linkage in the cohort was strong. A later genetic analysis used genome-wide SNP genotypes for about 65% of the roughly 700 donors, treating that subset as a discovery cohort. Donor age, sex, ethnicity and CMV serostatus were compiled together with the repertoire data. To predict cytomegalovirus infection status, the study brought together high-throughput TCR immunosequencing, statistical association of individual TCRs with disease status, and machine learning. To decide whether each TCR beta V gene segment behaved as functional or pseudogenic, an earlier analysis of several hundred of the donors relied on high-throughput TCR beta sequencing. Of the roughly 400 genotyped donors, about 84% fell in the genetic ancestry cluster associated with self-reported Caucasian donors. Every repertoire in the discovery cohort had been generated on one and the same sequencing platform. To study patterns of TCR occurrence, a later analysis re-analyzed previously published TCR beta repertoires from 650 to 750 donors and added high-resolution HLA genotyping. The later analysis used no new phenotypic data to find candidate immune exposures, relying instead on TCR beta sequences and their occurrence across donors. Across 300 to 400 genotyped donors of the cohort, an average of roughly 230,000 unique TCR beta nucleotide sequences per donor were sequenced, and 15% to 20% of those sequences were non-productive. HLA typing included class I and class II loci at four-digit resolution. Using immunosequencing, the study profiled T cell repertoires from 500 to 800 subjects and related those repertoires to cytomegalovirus serostatus. What the authors observed across the whole study: According to a later analysis, parvovirus B19, influenza, CMV and Epstein-Barr virus appeared linked to several top co-occurrence clusters. A group of highly shared sequence variants was considered likely to be a technical artifact of the sequencing pipeline. HLA typing was unavailable for some donors at each locus, so association tests used only the typed subset. According to a later analysis, TCR association rates differed among HLA loci, with DRB1 alleles showing the most associated TCRs and HLA-C alleles showing the fewest. In both the original and validation cohorts, the classifier was reported to diagnose cytomegalovirus status with high specificity and sensitivity. When HLA alleles, especially DR and DQ, strongly co-occurred, TCR associations were difficult to assign to individual alleles. In the study, 150 to 200 TCR beta chains were listed as associated with cytomegalovirus. Compared with equally common non-associated chains, HLA-associated TCR beta chains in a later analysis were more clonally expanded and had lower generation probabilities. Sequencing depth was assumed to be roughly uniform across donors in the presence/absence analyses, though that assumption may not hold. Correlated functional status among segregating V segments might be attributable to linkage disequilibrium, but an unknown experimental factor could not be ruled out. According to a later genetic analysis, donors in an Asian-associated ancestry cluster had fewer N-insertions in productive TCRs than the approximately 700-donor mean. A further reported finding was that TCR beta sequences accurately predicted the HLA-A and HLA-B alleles for most subjects in the first cohort. A later analysis associated 15,000 or so TCR beta sequences with specific HLA alleles at a false discovery rate of 0.05. A few of the identified cytomegalovirus-associated TCR beta chains were confirmed in vitro to be specific for cytomegalovirus antigens. According to the authors, the approach could potentially be generalized to other disease states and immunological phenotypes. Most CMV-associated TCR beta chains appeared to be HLA-restricted in a later analysis, and the HLA associations seemed to be driven largely by CMV exposure. Some IMGT-functional V segments, including TRBV6-2 and TRBV6-3, could not be told apart with the 87-base-pair reads, so those segments were excluded. An earlier analysis of some 560 of the donors showed that most TCR beta V segments appeared in productive rearrangements either about 87% or about 30% of the time, which broadly matched IMGT annotations. The cohort was sequenced for TCR beta chains only, and without alpha or paired-chain data the features that could be detected were limited. In a later genetic analysis, a missense DCLRE1C variant was associated with V-gene and J-gene trimming of TCR beta chains, and the association was replicated in an independent cohort. Across donors, most TCR sequences were observed very rarely, whereas some public TCRs were present in many individuals. The earlier analysis of approximately 540 of the donors excluded approximately 15 rarely observed V segments, including chromosome 9 orphons, because counts were too low. The only immune exposure information available for the cohort was CMV serostatus.

As for this clone: It has no known antigen specificity. Base qualities were left out, and no much larger clone turns up one base away.

The method was the immunoSEQ multiplex PCR assay. A mixture of 60 forward primers for TCR Vbeta segments and 13 reverse primers for TCR Jbeta segments was used in the multiplex PCR. Amplification of the CDR3 region of rearranged TCR beta genes was performed with a multiplex PCR assay on genomic DNA. Amplified TCR beta libraries were sequenced as 87-base-pair reads on the Illumina HiSeq System. In the original analysis: A later analysis tallied 75 million to 85 million unique TCR beta chains across the 640 or so repertoires, and some 12 million of those chains were shared by two or more donors. A nearest-neighbor algorithm error-corrected the raw reads and collapsed the reads into unique sequences, merging closely related sequences to remove PCR and sequencing errors. To assign V, D and J gene segments, CDR3 sequences were aligned to IMGT reference sequences. For a sequence to be retained, a match of at least six nucleotides was required to both a V gene segment and a J gene segment. A rearrangement was called productive if the CDR3 had no stop codons and remained in frame with V and J, and every other rearrangement was called non-productive. Following IMGT convention, CDR3 was defined as the stretch from the second conserved V-encoded cysteine up to the conserved J-encoded phenylalanine. The earlier analysis of 587 of the donors excluded sequences that lacked an unambiguous match to a single V gene segment. An earlier analysis of approximately 590 of the donors called V segments functional above 56.7% productive rearrangements and segregating when the between-donor standard deviation exceeded 5%. A statistical classification framework was built for diagnosing cytomegalovirus status from the catalog of TCR beta chain sequences. In a later analysis, V and J genes were assigned by comparing TCR nucleotide sequences against IMGT/GENE-DB human TR gene sequences. The TCRdist pipeline was used in a later analysis to assign CDR3 sequences and most-parsimonious VDJ recombination scenarios. In a later analysis, each TCR beta chain was defined by its CDR3 amino acid sequence together with its V-gene family, and reads without a unique V-gene family were excluded. As a way to deal with suspected cross-contamination and a sequencing artifact, a later analysis dropped roughly 600 nucleotide sequences that were highly shared and had low generation probability. For each public chain, a later analysis derived a clonal expansion index from normalized ranks of inferred template counts within each repertoire. In a later analysis, generation probabilities were computed using a VDJ recombination model fitted to out-of-frame rearrangements, and the results were checked against IGoR. Hypergeometric tests were used in a later analysis to score TCR-TCR, TCR-HLA and TCR-CMV co-occurrence, with a repertoire-size bias correction applied to the TCR pairs. To estimate false discovery rates, a later analysis permuted the HLA or CMV assignments 20 times. In a later analysis, co-occurring TCRs were grouped using DBSCAN, with TCRdist sequence similarity added in when clustering inside HLA-allele-positive subsets. Repertoires with fewer than 30,000 or more than 120,000 public chains, plus five repertoires with anomalous nucleotide sharing, were excluded from co-occurrence clustering. TCRdb limited this immuneACCESS table to in-frame rearrangements with V and J called. A share of clones is missing; checked studies link under half to unresolved V genes, and the rest is unexplained. That table supplies the V and J calls and clone size; D and trimming were determined from the DNA. This sample lists about 160,000 clones; under 80% were detected once. Roughly 1.5% of the sample rests with the top ten.

The CDR3 has 15 amino acids, counting the end cysteine and phenylalanine. Just the 45-base CDR3 DNA is kept, in frame starting at base 1. CDR1 and CDR2 are read off the germline V gene as MNHEY and SVGAGI. V and J lose 5 bases and 0 bases, and a span of 11 bases separates them. In total, 500 to 700 healthy bone marrow donors made up the cohort. All cohort members were sampled while nominally healthy, although unrecorded immune exposures were likely present. The donor was CMV seronegative and belonged to the group of more than 300 seronegative cohort members. A peripheral blood sample was collected from each donor, and TCR beta sequencing was performed on peripheral blood mononuclear cells. Genomic DNA was extracted from the blood cell samples with the Qiagen DNeasy Blood Extraction Kit.

This TCR came from a woman aged 25 to 39 in good health and CMV-seronegative. Source material: PBMCs. The V and J segments used are TRBV6-5 and TRBJ2-4; too little of a D gene remains to name it. The CDR3 reads as follows: CASSANSVAKNIQYF. The bases are TGTGCCAGCAGTGCCAACAGTGTAGCCAAAAACATTCAGTACTTC.